This section outlines one T cell receptor beta chain sequence together with its context. What it recognizes is unknown. Sequencing relied on a cDNA template that was reverse transcribed from extracted RNA. Sequenced by immunoSEQ multiplex PCR; TCRdb stores in-frame clones only, minus some. The top ten hold roughly 1.2% of the sample, which has about 210,000 clones, just over 65% seen once. The CDR3 is 14 residues long. Germline CDR1 is LGHNA and CDR2 is YSLEER. V lost 1 base, J lost 6 bases, and 10 bases lay in between. This entry belongs to a study of CD8+ T cells in alopecia areata. Treatment of the sample: oral pan-JAK inhibitor, 5-10 mg twice daily. Specimens obtained from alopecia areata patients comprised lesional scalp punch biopsies and peripheral blood. Findings and limits, study-wide: Many of the expanded lesional clones endured in scalp and blood while on tofacitinib. Uncertainty about whether baseline CD8+ expansion is linked to response remains, with one nonresponder. Between patients, shared TCR sequences were less clear than in mice. This was possibly due in part to HLA diversity in the patient population.

The V call is TRBV4-3, the J call TRBJ2-1, with no clear D. This clonotype was sampled from a human donor with alopecia areata. The sample consisted of CD4+ T cells sorted from blood, taken at week 44, from a patient treated with tofacitinib. The CDR3 protein is CASSQGWSRNEQFF. The CDR3 DNA reads TGCGCCAGCAGCCAAGGGTGGAGCCGCAATGAGCAGTTCTTC.